The 14 T cell receptor beta chains below come from one sample, sequenced in a study of response to subunit inactivated influenza vaccine. One entry per CDR3 protein, called by TCRdb with MiXCR from the RT-PCR reads. This table has hundreds of thousands of distinct CDR3 sequences, 15% to 20% appearing once. Sequenced here: PBMCs from blood, sampled 5 to 6 days after vaccination. The receptors derive from a man between 50 and 59 years old who received an inactivated influenza vaccine.

The chain couples TRBV6-1 to TRBJ2-4; D might be TRBD1 (5 bases). The V end was cut by 7 bases, the J end by 0 bases, with 16 bases between. The V gene's germline CDR1 is MNHNS and CDR2 SASEGT. The CDR3 consists of 16 residues. The CDR3 DNA is TGTGCCAGCACCTCTTACCAGGGATTAGCCAAAAACATTCAGTACTTC. Encoded protein: CASTSYQGLAKNIQYF.

The J gene is TRBJ1-2, the V gene TRBV6-5; TRBD1 matches 7 bases. J lost 3 bases, V lost 2 bases, and 6 bases had no gene match. The V gene's germline CDR1 is MNHEY and CDR2 SVGAGI. CDR3 length: 15 residues. The CDR3 reads CASSYEARGDYGYTF. The CDR3 DNA reads as TGTGCCAGCAGTTACGAGGCCAGGGGGGACTATGGCTACACCTTC.

V is TRBV6-2 or TRBV6-3 and J is TRBJ2-7; 9 positions match TRBD2. The CDR3 has 18 residues. Germline-derived CDR1 and CDR2 are MNHEY and SVGEGT. V shed 0 bases, J shed 3 bases, and the junction held 12 bases outside the gene matches. CDR3 sequence: CASSYSSLALAGVYEQYF. Here the CDR3 DNA reads TGTGCCAGCAGTTACTCGTCCTTGGCGTTAGCGGGAGTCTACGAGCAGTACTTC.

The chain joins TRBV3-1 to TRBJ1-1, with 8 positions matching TRBD1. V gave up 2 bases and J gave up 8 bases; unmatched junction bases: 4. The CDR3 sequence is 13 residues long. CDR1 is LGHDT, CDR2 YNNKEL, per germline (reference sequence). CDR3 nucleotide sequence: TGTGCCAGCAGCCAAAACACAGGGGGAGAAGCTTTCTTT. Protein product: CASSQNTGGEAFF.

This clonotype came up a few times. The chain has TRBV6-1 and TRBJ2-5; 10 bases are a match to TRBD1. This CDR3 is built from 15 residues. Germline lookup yields CDR1 MNHNS and CDR2 SASEGT. Germline trimming cut 6 bases from V and 5 bases from J; bases unmatched to any gene: 9. The CDR3, as DNA: TGTGCCAGCAGATCGACAGGGGGCTTGGGGGAGACCCAGTACTTC. This sequence encodes CASRSTGGLGETQYF.

This clonotype came up many times. This chain uses TRBV7-2 with TRBJ2-6, with D hard to call. This CDR3 region has 13 residues. Trimming shortened V by 0 bases and J by 3 bases, and 0 bases separated the two germline ends. Per the germline V gene, CDR1 is SGHTA and CDR2 is FQGNSA. The CDR3 is CASSLAGANVLTF. Here the CDR3 DNA reads TGTGCCAGCAGCTTAGCTGGGGCCAACGTCCTGACTTTC.

This chain connects TRBV20-1 to TRBJ2-1; D is possibly TRBD2 (5 bases). V shed 7 bases and J shed 0 bases, with 13 bases lying between them. The CDR3 is 14 amino acids. The germline V gene encodes CDR1 DFQATT and CDR2 SNEGSKA (reference sequence). CDR3 in DNA: TGCAGTGTGGCGGGTGAAAGCTCCTACAATGAGCAGTTCTTC. The encoded protein is CSVAGESSYNEQFF.

The V gene is TRBV18, the J gene TRBJ1-3, with D maybe TRBD1 (6 bases). V dropped 5 bases and J dropped 2 bases, with 10 bases sitting between them. This CDR3 region has 14 residues. Germline CDR1 is KGHSH and CDR2 is LQKENI. CDR3 in amino acids: CASSTRGAGNTIYF. The CDR3 DNA reads TGTGCCAGCTCAACAAGGGGGGCTGGAAACACCATATATTTT.

The chain links TRBV6-2 or TRBV6-3 to TRBJ2-1; TRBD2 aligns across 15 bases. Germline V gene lookup returns CDR1 MNHEY and CDR2 SVGEGT. The CDR3 runs 19 residues. With V trimmed by 5 bases and J by 5 bases, 13 bases remained unmatched. The CDR3 DNA reads as TGTGCCAGCAGTCCCGGGACTAGCGGGAGGCCCTCCCCTAACAATGAGCAGTTCTTC. This sequence encodes CASSPGTSGRPSPNNEQFF.

This clonotype was recorded at least ten times. This sequence joins TRBV6-5 and TRBJ2-1; D ambiguous. Germline V lookup: CDR1 MNHEY, CDR2 SVGAGI. V was clipped by 3 bases and J by 9 bases, with 12 bases between them. This CDR3 comprises 13 residues. The CDR3 loop is CASSYRIGGEQFF. DNA for the CDR3: TGTGCCAGCAGTTATCGTATCGGCGGTGAGCAGTTCTTC.

This chain uses TRBV12-3 or TRBV12-4 with TRBJ2-6; D is undetermined. The CDR3 loop spans 17 amino acids. V was pared by 3 bases and J by 3 bases, with 15 bases between. The CDR3 sequence is CASSLPANPVGANVLTF. The CDR3 bases are TGTGCCAGCAGTTTGCCCGCAAATCCGGTTGGGGCCAACGTCCTGACTTTC.

This clonotype was found a few times. The chain recombines TRBV12-3 or TRBV12-4 with TRBJ1-6; tentatively, D is TRBD1 (6 bases). V lost 6 bases and J 9 bases, leaving 15 bases between the germline ends. The CDR3 is made up of 14 amino acids. The CDR3: CASRLGAERSPLHF. The DNA for the CDR3 is TGTGCCAGCAGGCTGGGGGCAGAGCGTTCACCCCTCCACTTT.

This clonotype was seen a few times. CDR3 residues: CASSLLARGGQPQHF. The CDR3 DNA reads as TGTGCCAGCAGCTTATTAGCCAGGGGAGGCCAGCCCCAGCATTTT. J is TRBJ1-5 and V is TRBV7-2; D might be TRBD1 (6 bases). Germline V gene data show CDR1 as SGHTA and CDR2 as FQGNSA. The CDR3 has 15 residues. V lost 2 bases and J 7 bases, leaving 15 bases between the germline ends. The full variable domain, with the rest looked up from reference TRBV7-2 and TRBJ1-5, is GAGVSQSPSNKVTEKGKDVELRCDPISGHTALYWYRQSLGQGLEFLIYFQGNSAPDKSGLPSDRFSAERTGGSVSTLTIQRTQQEDSAVYLCASSLLARGGQPQHFGDGTRLSIL.

In this sample, this clonotype turned up a few times. Sequence at one end of the junction differs from germline and may be a read error. This chain links TRBV28 with TRBJ2-3; D is uncertain. The CDR3 is 15 amino acids. Germline CDR1 is MDHEN and CDR2 is SYDVKM. This chain's CDR3 is CASSPSGPRTDTQYF. Here the CDR3 DNA reads TGTGCCAGCAGTCCCTCGGGCCCTCGCACAGATACTCAGTATTTT.